This entry lists 22 T cell receptor beta chains sequenced from one sample in a study of T-cell reconstitution after alpha-beta-depleted transplantation in children. During its preparation, the TCRbeta library received unique molecular identifiers. TCRdb passed the PCR reads through MiXCR, listing each CDR3 protein once. The top ten hold about 32% of the sample, which has fewer than 550,000 distinct CDR3 sequences, about 16% seen once. The sequencing here drew on PBMCs, mostly from graft donor cells, taken 360 days after TCRalphabeta/CD19-depleted stem cell transplant. These receptors all come from a boy younger than two who had a stem cell transplant for Wiskott-Aldrich syndrome, so the T cells may come from the graft donor.

The chain uses TRBV4-1 and TRBJ2-2, with D perhaps TRBD1 or TRBD2 (5 bases each). In germline, CDR1 is MGHRA, CDR2 YSYEKL. Trimming left V 3 bases short and J 5 bases short, with 13 bases between. The CDR3 extends over 15 amino acids. CDR3 sequence reads: CASSQVGRRTGELFF. The DNA for the CDR3 is TGCGCCAGCAGCCAGGTGGGACGGAGGACCGGGGAGCTGTTTTTT.

V gene TRBV5-8 combines with J gene TRBJ2-6; no reliable D call. This CDR3 has 16 amino acids. Trimming cost V 3 bases and J 2 bases, with 12 bases left between them. Germline CDR1 and CDR2: SGHTS and YDEGEE. DNA for the CDR3: TGTGCCAGCAGCTCTGGGCTTGGGACTGGGGCCAACGTCCTGACTTTC. As protein: CASSSGLGTGANVLTF.

The gene calls are TRBV2 and TRBJ2-7, with TRBD2 matching 11 bases. Germline V gene data show CDR1 as SNHLY and CDR2 as FYNNEI. This CDR3 has 14 residues. V was clipped by 6 bases and J by 2 bases; unmatched bases: 3. The CDR3 DNA sequence: TGTGCCAGCAGGGAACTAGCGGGAGCCTACGAGCAGTACTTC. Residues: CASRELAGAYEQYF.

J is TRBJ2-5 and V is TRBV10-3; 9 positions agree with TRBD1. Germline V CDR1 and CDR2: ENHRY, SYGVKD. Unmatched junction bases numbered 1, after V lost 5 bases and J lost 3 bases. CDR3 length: 13 residues. The CDR3 DNA follows: TGTGCCATCAGTCGACAGGGGGAAGAGACCCAGTACTTC. This encodes CAISRQGEETQYF.

J is TRBJ2-7 and V is TRBV12-3 or TRBV12-4; maybe TRBD1 (5 bases). Trimming shortened V by 5 bases and J by 3 bases, and 8 bases separated the two germline ends. The CDR3 contains 12 residues. CDR3 sequence (DNA): TGTGCCAGCAGTAAACAGGACTACGAGCAGTACTTC. Residues: CASSKQDYEQYF.

This sequence joins TRBV4-1 and TRBJ2-6; TRBD1 aligns across 7 bases. Germline V gene sequence: CDR1 MGHRA, CDR2 YSYEKL. J lost 0 bases, V lost 2 bases, and 7 bases had no gene match. The CDR3 length is 18 residues. In DNA, the CDR3 is TGCGCCAGCAGCCAATCGGGACAGCGAAACTCTGGGGCCAACGTCCTGACTTTC. As protein: CASSQSGQRNSGANVLTF.

This clonotype was recorded many times. V and J are TRBV6-6 and TRBJ2-5; 8 bases map to TRBD2. This CDR3 is 11 amino acids long. V lost 5 bases to trimming and J lost 7 bases; unmatched junction nucleotides: 0. The germline gives CDR1 MNHNY, CDR2 SVGAGI (reference sequence). The CDR3 here is CASSRGGTQYF. DNA for the CDR3: TGTGCCAGCAGTCGGGGGGGGACCCAGTACTTC.

The chain is built from TRBV29-1 and TRBJ2-6; D ambiguous. Germline V CDR1 and CDR2: SQVTM, ANQGSEA. CDR3 length: 13 amino acids. V was pared by 3 bases and J by 1 base, with 4 bases between. CDR3 amino acids: CSVEASGANVLTF. CDR3 in DNA: TGCAGCGTTGAGGCGTCTGGGGCCAACGTCCTGACTTTC.

This CDR3 is CASGIAGIPSSTPGELFF. The CDR3 DNA is TGTGCCAGCGGAATAGCGGGAATTCCCTCGTCTACACCCGGGGAGCTGTTTTTT. The gene calls are TRBV11-1 and TRBJ2-2; 8 bases are shared with TRBD2. The ends lost 8 bases at V and 6 bases at J; junction bases unmatched: 20. CDR1 and CDR2 from the germline V gene are SGHAT and FQDESV (reference sequence). The CDR3 is 18 amino acids.

This clonotype was detected only a few times. In nucleotides, the CDR3 is TGTGCCATCTCCCGAGACGGCCAAGAGACCCAGTACTTC. It is translated as CAISRDGQETQYF. This chain links TRBV10-3 with TRBJ2-5; D remains ambiguous. Per the germline V gene, CDR1 is ENHRY and CDR2 is SYGVKD. There are 13 residues in the CDR3. The germline V and J ends were trimmed by 8 bases and 1 base, with 11 bases remaining between them.

This chain joins TRBV5-1 and TRBJ2-7, with TRBD2 matching 12 bases. CDR3 length: 14 residues. From germline, CDR1 is SGHRS and CDR2 YFSETQ. With 4 bases clipped from V and 5 bases from J, the junction kept 4 bases outside the gene matches. This CDR3 is CASSGGLAGHEQYF. DNA for the CDR3: TGCGCCAGCAGCGGGGGACTAGCGGGCCACGAGCAGTACTTC. Full variable domain (outside the CDR3, taken from reference TRBV5-1 and TRBJ2-7): KAGVTQTPRYLIKTRGQQVTLSCSPISGHRSVSWYQQTPGQGLQFLFEYFSETQRNKGNFPGRFSGRQFSNSRSEMNVSTLELGDSALYLCASSGGLAGHEQYFGPGTRLTVT.

This chain uses TRBV5-1 with TRBJ2-2; D possibly corresponds to TRBD1 (6 bases). CDR1 is SGHRS and CDR2 is YFSETQ in the germline V gene. This CDR3 is 14 amino acids long. Trimming cost V 9 bases and J 5 bases, with 17 bases left between them. CDR3 region: CATQQGLTTGELFF. DNA of the CDR3: TGCGCCACCCAACAGGGATTGACGACCGGGGAGCTGTTTTTT.

This clonotype appeared a few times. The chain has TRBV10-3 and TRBJ2-1; 14 nucleotides align to TRBD2. V shed 8 bases and J 6 bases; nucleotides not matched to a gene: 12. Germline V gives CDR1 ENHRY, CDR2 SYGVKD. The CDR3 is made up of 17 amino acids. CDR3 sequence (DNA): TGTGCCATCCGTCCGGGACTAGCGGGAGTTCGTGGCAATGAGCAGTTCTTC. The encoded protein is CAIRPGLAGVRGNEQFF.

This clonotype occurred a few times. V gene TRBV7-9 combines with J gene TRBJ2-5; 7 nucleotides align to TRBD1. CDR1 SEHNR and CDR2 FQNEAQ come from the germline V gene (reference sequence). The CDR3 consists of 14 residues. V lost 5 bases and J lost 2; bases outside the gene matches: 5. The CDR3 spells CASSHLGQQETQYF. For the CDR3, the DNA is TGTGCCAGCAGCCATCTGGGACAGCAAGAGACCCAGTACTTC.

The chain recombines TRBV12-3 or TRBV12-4 with TRBJ2-1; TRBD1 aligns across 7 bases. The CDR3 length is 13 residues. J lost 8 bases, V lost 7 bases, and 8 bases had no gene match. This CDR3 is CASTSRGWDEQFF. CDR3 DNA sequence: TGTGCCAGCACAAGCAGGGGGTGGGATGAGCAGTTCTTC.

V and J are TRBV29-1 and TRBJ2-7, with 9 nucleotides matching TRBD1. The J segment lost 5 bases and the V segment lost 6 bases, leaving 11 bases of the junction unmatched. The CDR3 is made up of 14 amino acids. Germline V gives CDR1 SQVTM, CDR2 ANQGSEA. The CDR3 DNA reads TGCAGCGTCCGGTCCGGGACAGGGTCCAACGAGCAGTACTTC. This translates into CSVRSGTGSNEQYF.

The J gene is TRBJ2-5, the V gene TRBV11-2, with D possibly TRBD2 on 6 matching bases. Trimming pared 6 bases from V and 5 bases from J, leaving 16 bases between. The germline CDR1 and CDR2 sequences are SGHAT and FQNNGV. This CDR3 contains 14 residues. This CDR3 is CASSIRGTRETQYF. CDR3 in DNA: TGTGCCAGCAGTATCCGCGGGACCCGGGAGACCCAGTACTTC.

In this sample, this clonotype turned up a few times. The chain employs TRBV15 and TRBJ2-2, with 7 bases that match TRBD1. Germline-derived CDR1 and CDR2 are LNHNV and YYDKDF (reference sequence). The CDR3 length is 16 residues. Losses at the gene ends were 5 bases for V and 9 bases for J; bases not matched to a gene: 15. DNA for the CDR3: TGTGCCACCAGCGGGGCTAGACAGGGTTATTCCAGGGAGCTGTTTTTT. Its translation: CATSGARQGYSRELFF.

The V and J genes are TRBV15 and TRBJ2-7, with TRBD2 as a possible D gene (7 bases). V shed 1 base and J shed 7 bases, with 14 bases lying between them. The CDR3 totals 14 residues. Looked up from germline, CDR1 is LNHNV and CDR2 is YYDKDF (reference sequence). CDR3 sequence reads: CATSRAIGGLEQYF. CDR3 nucleotides: TGTGCCACCAGCAGAGCCATCGGGGGGCTGGAGCAGTACTTC.

This clonotype appeared a few times. This chain connects TRBV6-2 or TRBV6-3 to TRBJ2-1, with a weak D call TRBD2 (5 bases). Trimming took off 7 bases at V and 3 bases at J, with 10 bases between the two ends. The CDR3 sequence is 13 residues long. CDR1 and CDR2 from the germline V gene are MNHEY and SVGEGT. This CDR3 is CASTNSVYNEQFF. CDR3 sequence (DNA): TGTGCCAGCACGAATAGCGTCTACAATGAGCAGTTCTTC.

This clonotype was counted many times. V gene TRBV12-3 or TRBV12-4 combines with J gene TRBJ1-1; no firm D call. V was cut by 2 bases and J by 5 bases, with 6 bases left in between. CDR3 length equals 12 residues. CDR3 nucleotides: TGTGCCAGCAGTTTAAGCGGGACTGAAGCTTTCTTT. This encodes CASSLSGTEAFF.

This clonotype was observed a few times. V is TRBV19 and J is TRBJ2-3; TRBD2 aligns across 7 bases. This CDR3 region has 14 residues. The germline V gene encodes CDR1 LNHDA and CDR2 SQIVND (reference sequence). V was clipped by 7 bases and J by 2 bases; unmatched bases: 6. The chain's CDR3 is CASTPGLNTDTQYF. In nucleotides, the CDR3 is TGTGCCAGTACTCCGGGACTAAACACAGATACGCAGTATTTT.